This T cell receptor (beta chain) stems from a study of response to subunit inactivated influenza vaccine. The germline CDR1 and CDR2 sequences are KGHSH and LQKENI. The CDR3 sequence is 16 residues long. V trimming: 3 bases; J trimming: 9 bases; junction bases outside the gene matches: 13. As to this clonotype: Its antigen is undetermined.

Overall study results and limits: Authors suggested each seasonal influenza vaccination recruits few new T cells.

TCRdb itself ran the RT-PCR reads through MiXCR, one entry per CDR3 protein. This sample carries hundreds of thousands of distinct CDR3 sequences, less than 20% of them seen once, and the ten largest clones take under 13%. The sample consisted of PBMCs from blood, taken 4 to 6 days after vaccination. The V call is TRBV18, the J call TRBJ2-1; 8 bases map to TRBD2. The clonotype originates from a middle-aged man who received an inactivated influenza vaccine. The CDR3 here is CASSPIGGTSSVEQFF. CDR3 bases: TGTGCCAGCTCACCTATAGGTGGGACTAGTTCGGTTGAGCAGTTCTTC.